A selection of T cell receptor beta chains follows, all from one sample in a study of T-cell memory formation after mild COVID-19. TCRdb re-analysed the 5' RACE reads in MiXCR, keeping a single row per CDR3 protein. The table records about 270,000 distinct CDR3 sequences, about 20% of them present only once. Sequenced: PBMCs or a T cell subset sorted from them (not recorded which). The receptors were sampled from a man between 18 and 29 years old who had mild COVID-19 (a few samples of this study predate the infection). Cell type and time point are not known. The CDR3 runs from the conserved cysteine through the conserved F or W. The D gene is left open where the match is weak. Clone size is given for some rows only: seen once, a few or many times, or a class if the clone is expanded.

v_call	j_call	clone_size	d_call	cdr3_aa	cdr3_nt
TRBV29-1	TRBJ2-7	few	TRBD1	CSVKPGQGPYEQYF	TGCAGCGTTAAACCGGGACAGGGACCCTACGAGCAGTACTTC
TRBV12-3/TRBV12-4	TRBJ2-3	many	.	CASSFRDTQYF	TGTGCCAGCAGTTTTCGGGATACGCAGTATTTT
TRBV4-2	TRBJ2-7	many	TRBD2	CASSRIASGGTYEQYF	TGTGCCAGCAGCCGAATAGCTAGCGGGGGCACCTACGAGCAGTACTTC
TRBV5-1	TRBJ2-3	once	.	CTSSPFISSTDTQYF	TGCACCAGCAGCCCCTTCATTAGTAGCACAGATACGCAGTATTTT
TRBV7-9	TRBJ1-2	.	.	CASSRGQGIYGYTF	TGTGCCAGCAGCCGGGGGCAGGGTATCTATGGCTACACCTTC
TRBV28	TRBJ1-2	many	.	CASSPGPYGYTF	TGTGCCAGTAGTCCGGGGCCCTATGGCTACACCTTC
TRBV7-2	TRBJ2-3	many	TRBD2	CASREVDTQYF	TGTGCCAGCCGGGAGGTAGATACGCAGTATTTT
TRBV29-1	TRBJ2-3	.	TRBD2	CSTSGGPGDTQYF	TGCAGCACTAGCGGGGGGCCAGGAGATACGCAGTATTTT
TRBV11-3	TRBJ2-3	few	.	CASSLSGMDTQYF	TGTGCCAGCAGCTTGAGCGGTATGGATACGCAGTATTTT
TRBV12-3/TRBV12-4	TRBJ2-2	.	.	CASSLEGRGTGELFF	TGTGCCAGCAGTTTAGAAGGGCGCGGCACCGGGGAGCTGTTTTTT
TRBV12-3/TRBV12-4	TRBJ1-2	once	.	CASRAGGPGGYTF	TGTGCCAGCAGGGCGGGGGGGCCGGGTGGCTACACCTTC
TRBV7-9	TRBJ2-4	.	.	CASSYDGGNIQYF	TGTGCCAGCAGCTACGACGGAGGGAACATTCAGTACTTC
TRBV5-1	TRBJ2-3	.	.	CASTISYQGSGDTQYF	TGCGCCAGCACCATCTCGTACCAGGGGAGTGGAGATACGCAGTATTTT
TRBV5-1	TRBJ1-2	.	TRBD1	CASSLEGLGTGDGYTF	TGCGCCAGCAGCTTGGAGGGACTCGGGACAGGGGACGGCTACACCTTC
TRBV4-1	TRBJ1-2	.	.	CASSQVRRGYTF	TGCGCCAGCAGCCAAGTGCGCCGGGGCTACACCTTC
TRBV12-5	TRBJ1-1	many	.	CASGLHRDLNTEAFF	TGTGCTAGTGGTCTCCACAGGGATCTAAACACTGAAGCTTTCTTT
TRBV12-3/TRBV12-4	TRBJ2-5	.	TRBD2	CASSTAGGQGQETQYF	TGTGCCAGCAGCACCGCGGGGGGGCAGGGACAAGAGACCCAGTACTTC
TRBV7-2	TRBJ2-1	many	.	CASSFQAGEQFF	TGTGCCAGCAGCTTCCAGGCTGGTGAGCAGTTCTTC
TRBV29-1	TRBJ1-1	.	.	CSVAQPITEAFF	TGCAGCGTTGCCCAACCAATAACCGAAGCTTTCTTT
TRBV12-3/TRBV12-4	TRBJ2-2	.	TRBD2	CASSLAQPGLAVGELFF	TGTGCCAGCAGTTTAGCCCAACCGGGACTAGCGGTCGGGGAGCTGTTTTTT
TRBV4-1	TRBJ2-5	few	.	CASSQEVRERETQYF	TGCGCCAGCAGCCAAGAGGTGAGGGAAAGAGAGACCCAGTACTTC
TRBV12-3/TRBV12-4	TRBJ1-1	.	.	CASNALGDTEAFF	TGTGCCAGCAACGCCCTGGGGGACACTGAAGCTTTCTTT
TRBV20-1	TRBJ2-3	few	TRBD1	CSAGTVLLSTDTQYF	TGCAGTGCAGGGACAGTTTTACTAAGCACAGATACGCAGTATTTT
TRBV15	TRBJ2-3	few	.	CATSRDSLVQGGDTQYF	TGTGCCACCAGCAGAGATTCGCTGGTACAGGGAGGAGATACGCAGTATTTT
TRBV5-4	TRBJ1-1	.	.	CASSLAGWGRETEAFF	TGTGCCAGCAGCTTGGCCGGCTGGGGAAGGGAAACTGAAGCTTTCTTT
TRBV9	TRBJ1-1	few	.	CASSVEAANTEAFF	TGTGCCAGCAGCGTAGAGGCAGCGAACACTGAAGCTTTCTTT
TRBV20-1	TRBJ2-1	.	.	CSANHLPHLTYNEQFF	TGCAGTGCTAACCACCTCCCACATCTAACCTACAATGAGCAGTTCTTC
TRBV5-1	TRBJ1-1	.	.	CASSLSGANPEAFF	TGCGCCAGCAGCTTGTCAGGGGCCAATCCTGAAGCTTTCTTT
TRBV7-3	TRBJ2-3	.	.	CASSFGAMGDTQYF	TGTGCCAGCAGCTTCGGGGCGATGGGGGATACGCAGTATTTT